The 7 T cell receptor beta chains below all came from one sample that was sequenced in a study of cytomegalovirus exposure and HLA in healthy donors. PCR employed 60 Vbeta and 13 Jbeta primers. The table came from immunoSEQ multiplex PCR; TCRdb's copy has only in-frame clones and leaves some out. Found here are approximately 170,000 clones, 65% to 85% of them singletons; the top ten hold 0.77%. Specimen: PBMCs. The receptors here all came from a woman aged 18-30 years in good health and CMV-seronegative.

V is TRBV7-8 and J is TRBJ2-1; D is ambiguous. Trimming took 0 bases from V and 4 from J, leaving 4 bases between them. This CDR3 is 13 amino acids long. Germline V gene sequence: CDR1 SGHVS, CDR2 FQNEAQ. The CDR3 here is CASSLALYNEQFF. In DNA form, the CDR3 reads TGTGCCAGCAGCTTAGCCCTTTACAATGAGCAGTTCTTC.

The CDR3 DNA reads as TGTGCCAGCAGCTTGCTTCCGGGACAGGGGGTCTTCTCCTACGAGCAGTACTTC. Its translation is CASSLLPGQGVFSYEQYF. The V and J genes are TRBV7-9 and TRBJ2-7; 11 bases are shared with TRBD1. The CDR3 totals 18 residues. CDR1 is SEHNR and CDR2 is FQNEAQ in the germline V gene (reference sequence). V was clipped by 3 bases and J by 0 bases; unmatched bases: 10.

This clone is a singleton in its sample. V is TRBV6-1 and J is TRBJ2-1; D may be TRBD1 (5 bases). The germline V gene encodes CDR1 MNHNS and CDR2 SASEGT. The CDR3 has 13 amino acids. Between the trimmed V and J ends, which lost 6 bases and 8 bases, there was a span of 14 bases. The CDR3 spells CASRLQGGDEQFF. The CDR3 DNA follows: TGTGCCAGCAGACTCCAGGGTGGAGATGAGCAGTTCTTC.

The rearrangement links TRBV25-1 to TRBJ2-7; 11 positions agree with TRBD1. The CDR3 sequence is 14 residues long. Germline CDR1 is MGHDK and CDR2 is SYGVNS. V lost 7 bases, J lost 4 bases, and 6 bases stayed unmatched. Here the CDR3 reads CASIGTGGKYEQYF. The CDR3 region has the DNA TGTGCCAGCATCGGGACAGGGGGGAAGTACGAGCAGTACTTC.

The genes are TRBV7-9 and TRBJ2-7, with a weak D call TRBD1 (5 bases). Germline CDR1 and CDR2: SEHNR and FQNEAQ (reference sequence). V was cut by 5 bases and J by 2 bases, with 16 bases left in between. The CDR3 contains 15 residues. CDR3 sequence: CASSHPLTETYEQYF. DNA of the CDR3: TGTGCCAGCAGCCATCCGCTGACAGAGACCTACGAGCAGTACTTC.

CDR3 loop: CASSEGGEAYEQYF. DNA of the CDR3: TGTGCCAGCAGTGAAGGAGGGGAGGCCTACGAGCAGTACTTC. This rearrangement joins TRBV6-1 to TRBJ2-7, with a tentative D call TRBD2 (6 bases). The CDR3 totals 14 residues. Germline CDR1 is MNHNS and CDR2 is SASEGT. V lost 1 base and J lost 2, with 9 bases in between.

This clone has a single count. This sequence joins TRBV11-3 and TRBJ2-1, with 7 bases identical to TRBD1. Trimming cost V 5 bases and J 0 bases; bases outside gene matches: 16. Germline CDR1 reads SGHNT; CDR2 reads YENEEA. This CDR3 has 19 amino acids. CDR3 loop: CASSRGRDRLTSSYNEQFF. Written as DNA, the CDR3 is TGTGCCAGCAGCCGAGGCCGGGACAGACTCACAAGCTCCTACAATGAGCAGTTCTTC.